A single sample is the source of the 7 T cell receptor beta chains below, sequenced in a study of shared clonotypes between healthy human individuals. TCRdb's copy holds only in-frame clones and misses some; the assay was immunoSEQ multiplex PCR. The data hold 490,000 or so clones, with about 82% observed a single time. The sample taken for sequencing was PBMCs. The receptors come from a woman in her thirties or forties in good health. Some clones in this sample may be carry-over from other donors' samples.

The chain is built from TRBV5-4 and TRBJ1-2, with TRBD1 matching 9 bases. Per germline, CDR1 SGHNT and CDR2 YYREEE (reference sequence). Trimming at V came to 4 bases and at J to 1 base, leaving 2 bases not matched to a gene. The CDR3 is 14 residues long. CDR3 nucleotide sequence: TGTGCCAGCAGCACAGGGGGCAGTAACTATGGCTACACCTTC. Its translation: CASSTGGSNYGYTF. The whole variable domain, filled in from reference TRBV5-4 and TRBJ1-2, reads ETGVTQSPTHLIKTRGQQVTLRCSSQSGHNTVSWYQQALGQGPQFIFQYYREEENGRGNFPPRFSGLQFPNYSSELNVNALELDDSALYLCASSTGGSNYGYTFGSGTRLTVV.

This clone showed up just a few times. This chain links TRBV18 with TRBJ2-1; D is possibly TRBD1 (6 bases). Trimming removed 0 bases at V and 1 base at J, with 7 bases between. This CDR3 spans 15 amino acids. In germline, CDR1 is KGHSH, CDR2 LQKENI. This chain's CDR3 is CASSPPQGSYNEQFF. For the CDR3, the DNA is TGTGCCAGCTCACCACCTCAGGGGTCCTACAATGAGCAGTTCTTC.

This clone was seen just once. The rearrangement links TRBV18 to TRBJ1-2, with TRBD1 matching over 11 bases. This CDR3 is 15 amino acids long. The germline CDR1 and CDR2 sequences are KGHSH and LQKENI. V lost 3 bases and J lost 8; bases outside the gene matches: 8. CDR3 DNA: TGTGCCAGCTCACCCAGGGACAGGGGGAGCGACGGCTACACCTTC. Protein product: CASSPRDRGSDGYTF.

Only a few counts were recorded for this clone. Other DNA sequences within the sample encode an identical CDR3. This chain connects TRBV7-9 to TRBJ2-2; no definite D call. V lost 4 bases, J lost 2 bases, and 5 bases lay in between. This CDR3 is 13 amino acids long. Per germline, CDR1 SEHNR and CDR2 FQNEAQ (reference sequence). CDR3 nucleotides: TGTGCCAGCAGCTCCAGAAACACCGGGGAGCTGTTTTTT. Protein sequence: CASSSRNTGELFF.

The chain combines TRBV18 with TRBJ1-4; 7 bases align to TRBD1. Germline V CDR1 and CDR2: KGHSH, LQKENI. The CDR3 length is 16 residues. With V trimmed by 2 bases and J by 0 bases, 3 bases remained unmatched. The CDR3 region is CASSPSQGATNEKLFF. CDR3 DNA sequence: TGTGCCAGCTCACCATCCCAGGGGGCAACTAATGAAAAACTGTTTTTT.

The chain couples TRBV5-4 to TRBJ1-1, with TRBD1 identical over 7 bases. The CDR3 has 11 residues. Germline loops: CDR1 SGHNT, CDR2 YYREEE (reference sequence). The V segment lost 4 bases and the J segment 11 bases; nucleotides outside the gene matches: 5. The CDR3 protein is CASSVDRAAFF. CDR3 bases: TGTGCCAGCAGCGTTGACAGGGCCGCTTTCTTT.

Only one count was recorded for this clone. The chain uses TRBV18 and TRBJ2-7; the D is unclear. The V gene lost 1 base and the J gene lost 0 bases, with 19 bases spanning the gap. CDR3 length: 18 amino acids. Germline V gene sequence: CDR1 KGHSH, CDR2 LQKENI. CDR3 bases: TGTGCCAGCTCACCACTTGGGTTTGCAGCTGCGAGCTCCTACGAGCAGTACTTC. Its protein is CASSPLGFAAASSYEQYF.